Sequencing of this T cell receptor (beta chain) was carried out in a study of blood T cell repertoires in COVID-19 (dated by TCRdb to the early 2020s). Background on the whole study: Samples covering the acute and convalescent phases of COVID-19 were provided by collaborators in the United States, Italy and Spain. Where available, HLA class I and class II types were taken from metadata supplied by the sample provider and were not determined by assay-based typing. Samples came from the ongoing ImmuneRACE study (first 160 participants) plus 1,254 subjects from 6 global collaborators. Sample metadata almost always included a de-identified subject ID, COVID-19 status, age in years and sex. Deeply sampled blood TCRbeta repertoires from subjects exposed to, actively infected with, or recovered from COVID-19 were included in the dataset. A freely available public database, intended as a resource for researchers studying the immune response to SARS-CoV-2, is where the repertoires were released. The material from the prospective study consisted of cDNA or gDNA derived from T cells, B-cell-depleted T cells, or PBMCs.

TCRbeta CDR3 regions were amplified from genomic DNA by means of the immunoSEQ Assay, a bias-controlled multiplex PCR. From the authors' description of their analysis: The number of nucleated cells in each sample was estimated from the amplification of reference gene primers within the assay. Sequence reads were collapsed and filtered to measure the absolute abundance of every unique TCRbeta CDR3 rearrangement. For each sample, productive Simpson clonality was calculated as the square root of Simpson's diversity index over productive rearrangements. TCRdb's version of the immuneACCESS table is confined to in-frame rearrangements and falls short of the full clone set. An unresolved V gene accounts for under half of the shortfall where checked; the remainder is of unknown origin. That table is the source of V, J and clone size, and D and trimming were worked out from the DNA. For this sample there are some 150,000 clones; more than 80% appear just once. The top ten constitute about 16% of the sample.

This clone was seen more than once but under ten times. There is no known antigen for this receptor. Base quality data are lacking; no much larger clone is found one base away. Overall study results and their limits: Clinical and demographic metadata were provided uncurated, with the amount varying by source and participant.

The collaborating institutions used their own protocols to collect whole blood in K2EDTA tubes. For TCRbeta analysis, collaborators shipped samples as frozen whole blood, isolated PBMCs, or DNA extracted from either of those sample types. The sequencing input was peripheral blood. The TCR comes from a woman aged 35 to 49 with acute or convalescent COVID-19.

This receptor carries the CDR3 CASSLVAGSGNTIYF. DNA sequence: TGTGCCAGCAGCTTAGTAGCGGGGTCTGGAAACACCATATATTTT. The rearrangement combines TRBV7-9 with TRBJ1-3, with the D gene call left open. The CDR3 has 15 amino acids, counting the end cysteine and phenylalanine. The only DNA kept is the CDR3, 45 bases in frame from the first base. Per the germline V gene (reference sequence), SEHNR is the CDR1 and FQNEAQ is the CDR2. At the junction V is shortened by 1 base and J by 1 base, with 8 bases in between.